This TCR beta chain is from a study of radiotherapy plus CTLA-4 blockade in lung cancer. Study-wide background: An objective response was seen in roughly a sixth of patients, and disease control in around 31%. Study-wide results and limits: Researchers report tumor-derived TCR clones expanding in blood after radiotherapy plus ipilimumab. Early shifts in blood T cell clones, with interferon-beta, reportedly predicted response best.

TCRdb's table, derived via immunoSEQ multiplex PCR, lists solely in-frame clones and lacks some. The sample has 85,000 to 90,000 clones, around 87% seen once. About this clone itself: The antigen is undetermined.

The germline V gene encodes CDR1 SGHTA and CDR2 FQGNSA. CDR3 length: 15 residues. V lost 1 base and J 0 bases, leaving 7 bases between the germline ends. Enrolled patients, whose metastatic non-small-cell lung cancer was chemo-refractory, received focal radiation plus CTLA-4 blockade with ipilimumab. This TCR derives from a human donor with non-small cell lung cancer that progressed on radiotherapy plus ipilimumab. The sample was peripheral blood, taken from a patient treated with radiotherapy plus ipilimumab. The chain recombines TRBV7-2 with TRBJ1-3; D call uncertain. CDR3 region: CASSLDSGSGNTIYF. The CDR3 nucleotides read TGTGCCAGCAGCTTAGATTCGGGCTCTGGAAACACCATATATTTT.